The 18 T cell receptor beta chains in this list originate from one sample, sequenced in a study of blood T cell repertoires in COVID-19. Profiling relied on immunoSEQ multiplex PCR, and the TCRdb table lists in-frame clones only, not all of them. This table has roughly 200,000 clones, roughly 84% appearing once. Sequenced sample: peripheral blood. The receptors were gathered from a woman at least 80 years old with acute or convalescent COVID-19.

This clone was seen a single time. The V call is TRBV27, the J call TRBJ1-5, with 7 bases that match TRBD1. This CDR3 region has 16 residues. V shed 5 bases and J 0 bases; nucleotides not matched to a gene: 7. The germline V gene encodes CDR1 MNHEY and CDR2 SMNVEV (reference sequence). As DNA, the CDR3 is TGTGCCAGCAGTCCTGTAACAGGGGTTAGCAATCAGCCCCAGCATTTT. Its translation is CASSPVTGVSNQPQHF.

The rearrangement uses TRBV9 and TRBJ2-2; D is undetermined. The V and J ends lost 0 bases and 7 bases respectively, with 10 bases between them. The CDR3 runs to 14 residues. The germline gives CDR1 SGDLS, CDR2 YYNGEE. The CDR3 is CASSVGQARGELFF. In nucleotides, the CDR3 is TGTGCCAGCAGCGTAGGCCAGGCCCGCGGGGAGCTGTTTTTT.

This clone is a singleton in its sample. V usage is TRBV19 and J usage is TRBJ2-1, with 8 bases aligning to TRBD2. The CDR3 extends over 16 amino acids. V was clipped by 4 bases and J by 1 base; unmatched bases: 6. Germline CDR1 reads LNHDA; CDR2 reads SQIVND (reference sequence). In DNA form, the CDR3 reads TGTGCCAGTAGTAGCTCTAGCGGGCAATCCTACAATGAGCAGTTCTTC. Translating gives CASSSSSGQSYNEQFF.

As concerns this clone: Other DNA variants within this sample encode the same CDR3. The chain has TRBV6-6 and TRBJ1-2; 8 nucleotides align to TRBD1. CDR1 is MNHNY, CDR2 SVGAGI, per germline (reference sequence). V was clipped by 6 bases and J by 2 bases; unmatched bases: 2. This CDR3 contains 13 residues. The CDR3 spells CASSRQGNYGYTF. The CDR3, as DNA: TGTGCCAGCAGCCGACAGGGGAACTATGGCTACACCTTC.

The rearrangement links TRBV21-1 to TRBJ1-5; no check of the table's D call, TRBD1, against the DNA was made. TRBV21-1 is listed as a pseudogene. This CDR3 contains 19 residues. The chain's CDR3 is CASSKKGQASLGSNQPQHF. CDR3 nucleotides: TGTGCCAGCAGCAAAAAAGGACAGGCCTCCTTAGGTAGCAATCAGCCCCAGCATTTT.

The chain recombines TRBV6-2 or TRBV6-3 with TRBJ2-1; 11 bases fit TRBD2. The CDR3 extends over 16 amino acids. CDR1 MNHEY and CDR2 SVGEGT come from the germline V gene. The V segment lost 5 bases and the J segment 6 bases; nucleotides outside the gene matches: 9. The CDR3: CASSRPFSGRGNEQFF. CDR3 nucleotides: TGTGCCAGCAGTCGACCCTTTAGCGGGAGGGGCAATGAGCAGTTCTTC.

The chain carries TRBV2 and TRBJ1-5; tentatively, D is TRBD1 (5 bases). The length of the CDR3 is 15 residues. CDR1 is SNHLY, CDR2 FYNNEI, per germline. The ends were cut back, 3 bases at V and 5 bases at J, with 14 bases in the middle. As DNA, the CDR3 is TGTGCCAGCAGTGATCCAAGGGGATGGGATCAGCCCCAGCATTTT. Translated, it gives CASSDPRGWDQPQHF.

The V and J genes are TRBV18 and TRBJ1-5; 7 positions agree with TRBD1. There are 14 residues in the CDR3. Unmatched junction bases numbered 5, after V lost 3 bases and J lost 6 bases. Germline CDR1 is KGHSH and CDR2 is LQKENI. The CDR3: CASSPTGLGQPQHF. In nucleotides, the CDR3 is TGTGCCAGCTCACCGACAGGGTTGGGTCAGCCCCAGCATTTT.

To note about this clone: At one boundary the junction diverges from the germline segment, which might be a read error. The CDR3 nucleotides are TGTGCCAGCAGCGCAGAGCGGGATTCAACCACTTTT. The encoded protein is CASSAERDSTTF. This chain uses TRBV5-4 with TRBJ2-3; 7 bases agree with TRBD2. The germline gives CDR1 SGHNT, CDR2 YYREEE (reference sequence). The CDR3 totals 12 residues.

The DNA for the CDR3 is TGCGCCAGCAGTGTGGTAGCACCTAGGTGGGATACGCAGTATTTT. This sequence encodes CASSVVAPRWDTQYF. The chain employs TRBV10-1 and TRBJ2-3; D not certain. This CDR3 region has 15 residues. The V end lost 4 bases, the J end lost 6 bases, and 17 bases lay between the germline ends. Germline lookup yields CDR1 WNHNN and CDR2 SYGVQD (reference sequence).

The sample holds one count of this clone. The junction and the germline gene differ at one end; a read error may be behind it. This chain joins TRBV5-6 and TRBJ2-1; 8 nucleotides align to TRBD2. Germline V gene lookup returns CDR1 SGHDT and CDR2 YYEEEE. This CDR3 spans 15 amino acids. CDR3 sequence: CASLKAQLGLARCLF. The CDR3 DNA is TGTGCCAGCCTCAAAGCCCAACTAGGACTAGCACGTTGTCTCTTC. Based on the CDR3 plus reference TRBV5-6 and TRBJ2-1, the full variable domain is DAGVTQSPTHLIKTRGQQVTLRCSPKSGHDTVSWYQQALGQGPQFIFQYYEEEERQRGNFPDRFSGHQFPNYSSELNVNALLLGDSALYLCASLKAQLGLARCLFGPGTRLTVL.

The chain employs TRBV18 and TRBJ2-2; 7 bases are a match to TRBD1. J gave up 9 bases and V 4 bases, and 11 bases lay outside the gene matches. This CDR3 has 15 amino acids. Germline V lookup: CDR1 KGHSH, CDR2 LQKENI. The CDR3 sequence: CASSQRQGGGWELFF. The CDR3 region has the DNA TGTGCCAGCTCACAGAGACAGGGTGGAGGCTGGGAGCTGTTTTTT.

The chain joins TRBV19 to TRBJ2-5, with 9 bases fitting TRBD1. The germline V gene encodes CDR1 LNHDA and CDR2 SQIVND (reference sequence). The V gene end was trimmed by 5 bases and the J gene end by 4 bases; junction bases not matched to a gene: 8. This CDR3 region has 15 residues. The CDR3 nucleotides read TGTGCCAGTAGTTACCAAGGGACAGGGCGAGAGACCCAGTACTTC. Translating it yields CASSYQGTGRETQYF.

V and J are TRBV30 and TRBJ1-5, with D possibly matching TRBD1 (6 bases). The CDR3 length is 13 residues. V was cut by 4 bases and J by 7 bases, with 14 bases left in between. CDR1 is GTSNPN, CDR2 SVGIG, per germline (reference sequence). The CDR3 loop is CAWNTGLEQPQHF. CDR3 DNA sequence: TGTGCCTGGAATACAGGGCTGGAGCAGCCCCAGCATTTT. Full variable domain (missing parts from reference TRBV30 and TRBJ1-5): SQTIHQWPATLVQPVGSPLSLECTVEGTSNPNLYWYRQAAGRGLQLLFYSVGIGQISSEVPQNLSASRPQDRQFILSSKKLLLSDSGFYLCAWNTGLEQPQHFGDGTRLSIL.

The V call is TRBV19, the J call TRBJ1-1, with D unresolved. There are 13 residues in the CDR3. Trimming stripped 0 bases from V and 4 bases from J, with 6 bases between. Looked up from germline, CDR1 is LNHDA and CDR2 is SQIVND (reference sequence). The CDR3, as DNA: TGTGCCAGTAGTATAGAACGGGGCACTGAAGCTTTCTTT. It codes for CASSIERGTEAFF.

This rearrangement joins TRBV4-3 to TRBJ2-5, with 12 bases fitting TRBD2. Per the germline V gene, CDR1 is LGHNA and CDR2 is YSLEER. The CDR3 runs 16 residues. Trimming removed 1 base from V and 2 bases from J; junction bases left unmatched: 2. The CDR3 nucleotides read TGCGCCAGCAGCCAAGGGACTAGCGGGAAACAAGAGACCCAGTACTTC. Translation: CASSQGTSGKQETQYF.

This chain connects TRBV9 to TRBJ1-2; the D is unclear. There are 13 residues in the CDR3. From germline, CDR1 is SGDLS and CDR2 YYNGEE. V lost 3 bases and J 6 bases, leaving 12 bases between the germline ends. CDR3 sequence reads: CASSATRRHGYTF. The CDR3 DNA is TGTGCCAGCAGCGCGACACGTCGACATGGCTACACCTTC. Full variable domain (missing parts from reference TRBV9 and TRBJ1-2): DSGVTQTPKHLITATGQRVTLRCSPRSGDLSVYWYQQSLDQGLQFLIQYYNGEERAKGNILERFSAQQFPDLHSELNLSSLELGDSALYFCASSATRRHGYTFGSGTRLTVV.

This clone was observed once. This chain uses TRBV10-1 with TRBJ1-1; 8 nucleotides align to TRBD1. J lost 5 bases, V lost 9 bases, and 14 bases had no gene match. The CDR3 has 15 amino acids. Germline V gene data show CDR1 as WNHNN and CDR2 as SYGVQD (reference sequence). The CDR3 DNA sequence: TGCGCCAGACCCGGGACAGGCGACGGGAGGACTGAAGCTTTCTTT. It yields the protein CARPGTGDGRTEAFF.